This T cell receptor (beta chain) was identified in a study of T cell responses to AZD1222 COVID-19 vaccine. The overall study: Samples with a second dose at about 4 or about 12 weeks were pooled together. Study-wide findings and caveats: Scientists sampled the repertoires only once the peak T cell response had passed. Regions 160-218 and 743-854 dominated among vaccine-associated CD4 TCRs spanning spike.

Assay: immunoSEQ multiplex PCR; the TCRdb copy retains only in-frame clones and omits some. The sample has 100,000 to 150,000 clones; 90% are singletons. Regarding this clone: The antigen is undetermined.

The source is an adult in good health. The sample in question was peripheral blood, obtained on day 0 of AZD1222 vaccination.

CDR3 protein: CATSAPSGTGEQYF. The CDR3, as DNA: TGTGCCACCAGTGCCCCAAGCGGGACGGGCGAGCAGTACTTC. This chain uses TRBV24-1 with TRBJ2-7; 7 nucleotides align to TRBD2. This CDR3 spans 14 amino acids. V shed 5 bases, J shed 6 bases, and the junction held 9 bases outside the gene matches. Germline values: CDR1 KGHDR, CDR2 SFDVKD.